These T cell receptor beta chains were read from a single sample in a study of CD8+ T cells in alopecia areata. Method: immunoSEQ multiplex PCR; TCRdb's copy keeps in-frame clones and lacks some. The table includes over 35,000 clones, 80% to 95% detected once. The sample in question was CD8+ T cells sorted from blood, obtained at week 24, from a patient treated with tofacitinib. The receptors shown here come from a human donor with alopecia areata. The CDR3 runs from the conserved cysteine through the conserved F or W. D genes are given only for firm matches. Expanded clones get a size class; other rows say once, few or many, or leave the size out.

abundance: -
d_gene: -
j_gene: TRBJ2-7
v_gene: TRBV28
CDR3aa: CASSLRGQIREQYF
CDR3nt: TGTGCCAGCAGTTTGAGGGGACAAATCCGCGAGCAGTACTTC

abundance: -
d_gene: -
j_gene: TRBJ1-1
v_gene: TRBV7-9
CDR3aa: CASSLGGKTEAFF
CDR3nt: TGTGCCAGCAGCTTAGGAGGGAAAACTGAAGCTTTCTTT

abundance: once
d_gene: -
j_gene: TRBJ2-7
v_gene: TRBV27
CDR3aa: CASSSQGSEQYF
CDR3nt: TGTGCCAGCAGTTCACAGGGATCTGAGCAGTACTTC

abundance: -
d_gene: -
j_gene: TRBJ2-3
v_gene: TRBV7-9
CDR3aa: CASTKTRVPDTQYF
CDR3nt: TGTGCCAGCACCAAAACCCGTGTCCCAGATACGCAGTATTTT

abundance: -
d_gene: TRBD2
j_gene: TRBJ2-7
v_gene: TRBV4-3
CDR3aa: CASSQDGGGAYEQYF
CDR3nt: TGCGCCAGCAGCCAGGACGGCGGGGGGGCCTACGAGCAGTACTTC

abundance: -
d_gene: -
j_gene: TRBJ2-1
v_gene: TRBV13
CDR3aa: CASSHNRNEQFF
CDR3nt: TGTGCCAGCAGTCATAATCGTAATGAGCAGTTCTTC

abundance: -
d_gene: -
j_gene: TRBJ2-7
v_gene: TRBV5-6
CDR3aa: CASSFGVGSYEQYF
CDR3nt: TGTGCCAGCAGCTTTGGGGTGGGATCTTACGAGCAGTACTTC

abundance: -
d_gene: -
j_gene: TRBJ2-7
v_gene: TRBV23-1
CDR3aa: CASSPRWGRDQTEQYF
CDR3nt: TGCGCCAGCAGTCCCAGGTGGGGCAGGGACCAAACAGAGCAGTACTTC

abundance: -
d_gene: TRBD2
j_gene: TRBJ2-5
v_gene: TRBV4-3
CDR3aa: CASSQGGQSQETQYF
CDR3nt: TGCGCCAGCAGCCAGGGAGGGCAGAGCCAAGAGACCCAGTACTTC

abundance: -
d_gene: -
j_gene: TRBJ2-7
v_gene: TRBV29-1
CDR3aa: CSVEDTPGPYEQYF
CDR3nt: TGCAGCGTTGAAGATACCCCGGGGCCCTACGAGCAGTACTTC

abundance: -
d_gene: TRBD1
j_gene: TRBJ2-7
v_gene: TRBV30
CDR3aa: CAWSVLGTDEQYF
CDR3nt: TGTGCCTGGAGTGTACTGGGGACAGACGAGCAGTACTTC

abundance: -
d_gene: -
j_gene: TRBJ2-1
v_gene: TRBV6-4
CDR3aa: CASSQTNNNEQFF
CDR3nt: TGTGCCAGCAGTCAGACGAATAACAATGAGCAGTTCTTC

abundance: -
d_gene: -
j_gene: TRBJ2-5
v_gene: TRBV4-1
CDR3aa: CASSREGRIQETQYF
CDR3nt: TGCGCCAGCAGCCGAGAGGGGAGAATCCAAGAGACCCAGTACTTC

abundance: -
d_gene: -
j_gene: TRBJ2-5
v_gene: TRBV15
CDR3aa: CATSRDRDYGETQYF
CDR3nt: TGTGCCACCAGCAGAGATCGGGATTACGGGGAGACCCAGTACTTC

abundance: once
d_gene: -
j_gene: TRBJ1-5
v_gene: TRBV5-4
CDR3aa: CASSLWGGAGNQPQHF
CDR3nt: TGTGCCAGCAGCTTGTGGGGGGGCGCGGGCAATCAGCCCCAGCATTTT

abundance: -
d_gene: -
j_gene: TRBJ2-7
v_gene: TRBV6-6
CDR3aa: CASSTSGYEQYF
CDR3nt: TGTGCCAGCAGTACTTCCGGCTACGAGCAGTACTTC

abundance: -
d_gene: -
j_gene: TRBJ2-1
v_gene: TRBV27
CDR3aa: CASSYQGINEQFF
CDR3nt: TGTGCCAGCAGTTATCAGGGGATCAATGAGCAGTTCTTC

abundance: -
d_gene: -
j_gene: TRBJ2-5
v_gene: TRBV4-3
CDR3aa: CASSQDRLGGGGETQYF
CDR3nt: TGCGCCAGCAGCCAAGATCGTTTGGGGGGGGGCGGAGAGACCCAGTACTTC

abundance: -
d_gene: TRBD2
j_gene: TRBJ2-5
v_gene: TRBV7-6
CDR3aa: CASSPRIDLAGQETQYF
CDR3nt: TGTGCCAGCAGCCCACGGATAGACCTAGCGGGACAAGAGACCCAGTACTTC

abundance: -
d_gene: -
j_gene: TRBJ2-5
v_gene: TRBV29-1
CDR3aa: CSVSGANYQETQYF
CDR3nt: TGCAGCGTTTCCGGGGCGAACTACCAAGAGACCCAGTACTTC

abundance: -
d_gene: TRBD2
j_gene: TRBJ2-7
v_gene: TRBV30
CDR3aa: CAWSGLADFSFSYEQYF
CDR3nt: TGTGCCTGGAGTGGACTAGCGGATTTCTCCTTCTCCTACGAGCAGTACTTC

abundance: -
d_gene: TRBD1
j_gene: TRBJ2-7
v_gene: TRBV9
CDR3aa: CASSGRTGSSYEQYF
CDR3nt: TGTGCCAGCAGCGGTCGGACAGGGAGCTCCTACGAGCAGTACTTC

abundance: -
d_gene: TRBD1
j_gene: TRBJ2-2
v_gene: TRBV12-5
CDR3aa: CASGSEGAAVTGELFF
CDR3nt: TGTGCTAGTGGATCCGAGGGGGCGGCTGTCACCGGGGAGCTGTTTTTT

abundance: once
d_gene: -
j_gene: TRBJ2-2
v_gene: TRBV28
CDR3aa: CASSHLSGNTGELFF
CDR3nt: TGTGCCAGCAGCCATTTATCGGGGAACACCGGGGAGCTGTTTTTT

abundance: -
d_gene: -
j_gene: TRBJ2-5
v_gene: TRBV7-7
CDR3aa: CASSVQDGGETQYF
CDR3nt: TGTGCTAGCAGCGTGCAGGATGGTGGAGAGACCCAGTACTTC

abundance: -
d_gene: -
j_gene: TRBJ2-7
v_gene: TRBV4-2
CDR3aa: CASSQDGPAEQYF
CDR3nt: TGTGCCAGCAGCCAAGACGGCCCCGCCGAGCAGTACTTC

abundance: -
d_gene: TRBD1
j_gene: TRBJ2-2
v_gene: TRBV7-6
CDR3aa: CASSSGPQGANTGELFF
CDR3nt: TGTGCCAGCAGCTCAGGACCTCAGGGGGCGAACACCGGGGAGCTGTTTTTT

abundance: -
d_gene: -
j_gene: TRBJ2-1
v_gene: TRBV6-1
CDR3aa: CASSESQLYNEQFF
CDR3nt: TGTGCCAGCAGTGAATCCCAGCTATACAATGAGCAGTTCTTC

abundance: -
d_gene: TRBD1
j_gene: TRBJ2-1
v_gene: TRBV7-9
CDR3aa: CASSLSGTGLSYNEQFF
CDR3nt: TGTGCCAGCAGCTTATCCGGGACAGGTCTTTCCTACAATGAGCAGTTCTTC

abundance: -
d_gene: -
j_gene: TRBJ2-7
v_gene: TRBV6-5
CDR3aa: CASSYSQFSEQYF
CDR3nt: TGTGCCAGCAGTTACTCGCAGTTCAGCGAGCAGTACTTC

abundance: -
d_gene: -
j_gene: TRBJ2-7
v_gene: TRBV29-1
CDR3aa: CSVTGLNSYEQYF
CDR3nt: TGCAGCGTAACAGGGCTAAACTCCTACGAGCAGTACTTC

abundance: -
d_gene: -
j_gene: TRBJ2-7
v_gene: TRBV28
CDR3aa: CASTPLVGAGEQYF
CDR3nt: TGTGCCAGCACCCCCCTTGTGGGGGCCGGAGAGCAGTACTTC

abundance: -
d_gene: TRBD1
j_gene: TRBJ2-1
v_gene: TRBV6-6
CDR3aa: CASSTPGTGVHEQFF
CDR3nt: TGTGCCAGCAGTACCCCCGGGACAGGGGTCCATGAGCAGTTCTTC

abundance: -
d_gene: TRBD2
j_gene: TRBJ2-7
v_gene: TRBV7-9
CDR3aa: CASSLPAGVEQYF
CDR3nt: TGTGCCAGCAGCTTACCAGCGGGGGTTGAGCAGTACTTC

abundance: -
d_gene: TRBD2
j_gene: TRBJ2-7
v_gene: TRBV27
CDR3aa: CASSFGGVNEQYF
CDR3nt: TGTGCCAGCAGTTTTGGGGGGGTCAACGAGCAGTACTTC

abundance: -
d_gene: -
j_gene: TRBJ2-2
v_gene: TRBV15
CDR3aa: CATGPRAATTNTGELFF
CDR3nt: TGTGCCACCGGTCCGAGGGCCGCTACAACGAACACCGGGGAGCTGTTTTTT

abundance: -
d_gene: -
j_gene: TRBJ2-2
v_gene: TRBV27
CDR3aa: CASSSAGSPGELFF
CDR3nt: TGTGCCAGCAGTTCGGCAGGGTCCCCCGGGGAGCTGTTTTTT

abundance: -
d_gene: -
j_gene: TRBJ1-4
v_gene: TRBV5-5
CDR3aa: CASPPANEKLFF
CDR3nt: TGTGCCAGCCCCCCCGCTAATGAAAAACTGTTTTTT

abundance: -
d_gene: -
j_gene: TRBJ2-5
v_gene: TRBV7-9
CDR3aa: CASSLGIGLRETQYF
CDR3nt: TGTGCCAGCAGCTTAGGGATCGGGCTGAGGGAGACCCAGTACTTC

abundance: -
d_gene: -
j_gene: TRBJ2-1
v_gene: TRBV11-2
CDR3aa: CASSLPHRAGYYNEQFF
CDR3nt: TGTGCCAGCAGCTTACCCCACAGGGCAGGCTACTACAATGAGCAGTTCTTC

abundance: -
d_gene: -
j_gene: TRBJ2-1
v_gene: TRBV7-2
CDR3aa: CASSLAALTRSYNEQFF
CDR3nt: TGTGCCAGCAGCTTAGCGGCCCTAACAAGGTCCTACAATGAGCAGTTCTTC

abundance: -
d_gene: TRBD2
j_gene: TRBJ2-3
v_gene: TRBV7-8
CDR3aa: CASSLVGGGSTDTQYF
CDR3nt: TGTGCCAGCAGCTTAGTAGGCGGGGGGAGCACAGATACGCAGTATTTT

abundance: -
d_gene: -
j_gene: TRBJ2-7
v_gene: TRBV6-5
CDR3aa: CASSSLLTYEQYF
CDR3nt: TGTGCCAGCAGTTCCCTCCTCACCTACGAGCAGTACTTC

abundance: -
d_gene: -
j_gene: TRBJ2-4
v_gene: TRBV4-2
CDR3aa: CASSQEETIRVQYF
CDR3nt: TGTGCCAGCAGCCAAGAAGAGACAATAAGGGTTCAGTACTTC

abundance: -
d_gene: -
j_gene: TRBJ2-3
v_gene: TRBV7-6
CDR3aa: CASSLVLSRGDTQYF
CDR3nt: TGTGCCAGCAGCTTAGTGCTGTCGCGAGGAGATACGCAGTATTTT

abundance: -
d_gene: -
j_gene: TRBJ2-7
v_gene: TRBV6-5
CDR3aa: CASSYSGGGPPSEQYF
CDR3nt: TGTGCCAGCAGTTACTCGGGCGGGGGCCCACCCAGCGAGCAGTACTTC

abundance: -
d_gene: TRBD2
j_gene: TRBJ2-1
v_gene: TRBV28
CDR3aa: CASSPRAGGPVEQFF
CDR3nt: TGTGCCAGCAGTCCGCGCGCGGGGGGGCCGGTCGAGCAGTTCTTC

abundance: -
d_gene: -
j_gene: TRBJ2-7
v_gene: TRBV28
CDR3aa: CASSPRDSLYEQYF
CDR3nt: TGTGCCAGCAGCCCCCGAGACAGCTTATACGAGCAGTACTTC

abundance: -
d_gene: -
j_gene: TRBJ2-7
v_gene: TRBV9
CDR3aa: CASSPTRGSYEQYF
CDR3nt: TGTGCCAGCAGTCCTACAAGGGGCTCCTACGAGCAGTACTTC

abundance: -
d_gene: -
j_gene: TRBJ2-5
v_gene: TRBV7-9
CDR3aa: CASSSAGPGETQYF
CDR3nt: TGTGCCAGCTCTTCCGCGGGGCCCGGGGAGACCCAGTACTTC

abundance: -
d_gene: TRBD2
j_gene: TRBJ2-5
v_gene: TRBV2
CDR3aa: CASQYPLAGWQETQYF
CDR3nt: TGTGCCAGCCAATATCCCCTAGCGGGTTGGCAAGAGACCCAGTACTTC

abundance: -
d_gene: TRBD1
j_gene: TRBJ2-1
v_gene: TRBV27
CDR3aa: CASLPGQGHNEQFF
CDR3nt: TGTGCCAGCCTACCGGGACAGGGCCACAATGAGCAGTTCTTC

abundance: -
d_gene: TRBD1
j_gene: TRBJ2-5
v_gene: TRBV29-1
CDR3aa: CSVEIRDSQETQYF
CDR3nt: TGCAGCGTTGAAATTCGGGACAGCCAAGAGACCCAGTACTTC

abundance: -
d_gene: TRBD2
j_gene: TRBJ2-1
v_gene: TRBV6-5
CDR3aa: CASTEIGGSLNEQFF
CDR3nt: TGTGCCAGCACCGAGATCGGGGGGTCCCTCAATGAGCAGTTCTTC

abundance: once
d_gene: -
j_gene: TRBJ2-2
v_gene: TRBV27
CDR3aa: CASSLQGSGELFF
CDR3nt: TGTGCCAGCAGTTTACAGGGCTCCGGGGAGCTGTTTTTT

abundance: -
d_gene: -
j_gene: TRBJ2-5
v_gene: TRBV19
CDR3aa: CASFEEGPGPRYQETQYF
CDR3nt: TGTGCCAGTTTTGAGGAAGGACCGGGACCGAGGTACCAAGAGACCCAGTACTTC